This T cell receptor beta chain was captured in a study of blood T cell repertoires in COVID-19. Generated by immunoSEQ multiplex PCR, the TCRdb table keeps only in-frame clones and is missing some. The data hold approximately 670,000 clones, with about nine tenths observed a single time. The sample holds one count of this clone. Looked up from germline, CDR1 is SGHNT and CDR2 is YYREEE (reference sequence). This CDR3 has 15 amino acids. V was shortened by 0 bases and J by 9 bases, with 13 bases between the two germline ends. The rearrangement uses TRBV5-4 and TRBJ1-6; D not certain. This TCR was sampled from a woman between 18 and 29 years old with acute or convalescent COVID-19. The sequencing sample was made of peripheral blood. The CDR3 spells CASSLDRGGSSPLHF. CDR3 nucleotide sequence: TGTGCCAGCAGCTTGGATCGGGGAGGAAGTTCACCCCTCCACTTT. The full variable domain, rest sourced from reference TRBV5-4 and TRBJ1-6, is ETGVTQSPTHLIKTRGQQVTLRCSSQSGHNTVSWYQQALGQGPQFIFQYYREEENGRGNFPPRFSGLQFPNYSSELNVNALELDDSALYLCASSLDRGGSSPLHFGNGTRLTVT.